The next 3 T cell receptor beta chains were all read from a single sample in a study of technical replicates of blood from a handful of donors. Only in-frame clones appear in the TCRdb table, and some are missing; sequencing was by immunoSEQ multiplex PCR. Of under 85,000 clones listed, approximately 96% are singletons. The specimen sequenced was T cells isolated from PBMCs. These receptors came from a human donor in good health.

The V and J genes are TRBV4-1 and TRBJ2-7; tentative D call: TRBD2 (6 bases). CDR3 length: 16 residues. Looked up from germline, CDR1 is MGHRA and CDR2 is YSYEKL. Trimming cost V 0 bases and J 5 bases, with 17 bases left between them. For the CDR3, the DNA is TGCGCCAGCAGCCAAGATACCGGAGGGTTAAGAAACGAGCAGTACTTC. It codes for CASSQDTGGLRNEQYF.

The chain employs TRBV5-1 and TRBJ2-2; 8 nucleotides align to TRBD2. This CDR3 contains 15 residues. Germline V gene sequence: CDR1 SGHRS, CDR2 YFSETQ. Trimming cost V 6 bases and J 5 bases; bases outside gene matches: 9. The chain's CDR3 is CASTSSSGRTGELFF. The CDR3 DNA follows: TGCGCCAGCACCTCATCTAGCGGGCGAACCGGGGAGCTGTTTTTT. The full variable domain, rest sourced from reference TRBV5-1 and TRBJ2-2, is KAGVTQTPRYLIKTRGQQVTLSCSPISGHRSVSWYQQTPGQGLQFLFEYFSETQRNKGNFPGRFSGRQFSNSRSEMNVSTLELGDSALYLCASTSSSGRTGELFFGEGSRLTVL.

The chain employs TRBV6-6 and TRBJ2-7; 10 bases are a match to TRBD2. Looked up from germline, CDR1 is MNHNY and CDR2 is SVGAGI (reference sequence). The trim removed 10 bases at V and 6 bases at J, leaving 12 bases unmatched. The CDR3 is 14 residues long. CDR3 amino acids: CATLAGEGWGEQYF. For the CDR3, the DNA is TGTGCCACCCTAGCGGGAGAGGGATGGGGCGAGCAGTACTTC.